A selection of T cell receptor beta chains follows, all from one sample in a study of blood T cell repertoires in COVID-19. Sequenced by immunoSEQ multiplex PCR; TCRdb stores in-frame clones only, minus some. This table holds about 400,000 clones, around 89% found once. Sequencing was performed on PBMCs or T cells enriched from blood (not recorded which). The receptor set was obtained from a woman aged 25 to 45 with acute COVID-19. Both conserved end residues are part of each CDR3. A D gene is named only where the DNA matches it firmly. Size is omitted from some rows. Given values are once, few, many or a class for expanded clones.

CASSSRAGFNTGELFF	TGTGCCAGCAGCTCCCGGGCGGGGTTCAACACCGGGGAGCTGTTTTTT	TRBV7-2	NA	TRBJ2-2	NA
CASSTRTGDYGYTF	TGTGCCAGCAGCACCCGGACAGGGGACTATGGCTACACCTTC	TRBV7-2	TRBD1	TRBJ1-2	once
CASSRLINYGYTF	TGTGCCAGCAGTAGACTGATTAACTATGGCTACACCTTC	TRBV6-2/TRBV6-3	NA	TRBJ1-2	NA
CASSSTGISRETQYF	TGTGCCAGCAGCTCGACAGGGATCTCAAGGGAGACCCAGTACTTC	TRBV5-5	TRBD1	TRBJ2-5	NA
CASRQGANSPLHF	TGTGCCAGCAGACAGGGGGCAAATTCACCCCTCCACTTT	TRBV6-5	TRBD1	TRBJ1-6	once
CASSREDNQPQHF	TGTGCCAGCAGCCGGGAGGACAATCAGCCCCAGCATTTT	TRBV5-6	NA	TRBJ1-5	NA
CASSLSFEPEAFF	TGTGCCAGCAGCCTCAGTTTCGAACCTGAAGCTTTCTTT	TRBV7-9	NA	TRBJ1-1	NA
CASSGFYSSTDTQYF	TGTGCCAGCAGCGGGTTTTACTCTAGCACAGATACGCAGTATTTT	TRBV2	NA	TRBJ2-3	NA
CASSQVLALNNEQFF	TGTGCCAGCAGCCAAGTGCTAGCCTTGAACAATGAGCAGTTCTTC	TRBV3-1/TRBV3-2	NA	TRBJ2-1	NA
CASSVFQGTEAFF	TGTGCCAGCAGTGTATTTCAGGGCACTGAAGCTTTCTTT	TRBV12-3/TRBV12-4	NA	TRBJ1-1	NA
CASSLSAGANVLTF	TGTGCCAGCAGCCTATCAGCGGGGGCCAACGTCCTGACTTTC	TRBV7-3	NA	TRBJ2-6	NA
CASSSRTGGWDTEAFF	TGTGCCAGCAGCTCCAGGACAGGGGGATGGGACACTGAAGCTTTCTTT	TRBV5-4	TRBD1	TRBJ1-1	NA
CASSQAPTGNTEAFF	TGCGCCAGCAGCCAAGCCCCGACAGGGAACACTGAAGCTTTCTTT	TRBV4-3	NA	TRBJ1-1	NA
CSASSRRITTGGYTF	TGCAGTGCTAGTTCGCGACGGATAACGACAGGAGGCTACACCTTC	TRBV20-1	NA	TRBJ1-2	once
CASSPTPGANTGELFF	TGTGCCAGCTCACCCACGCCAGGGGCAAACACCGGGGAGCTGTTTTTT	TRBV18	NA	TRBJ2-2	once
CASSLGGGGAFF	TGCGCCAGCAGCTTGGGCGGGGGAGGCGCTTTCTTT	TRBV5-1	NA	TRBJ1-1	NA
CSVGGPNTEAFF	TGCAGCGTTGGCGGGCCCAACACTGAAGCTTTCTTT	TRBV29-1	NA	TRBJ1-1	NA
CASTPRQATSYNEQFF	TGTGCCAGCACCCCGCGACAGGCGACCTCCTACAATGAGCAGTTCTTC	TRBV11-2	NA	TRBJ2-1	NA
CASSLGGGVGYGYTF	TGTGCCAGCAGCTTAGGCGGAGGAGTAGGCTATGGCTACACCTTC	TRBV11-2	NA	TRBJ1-2	NA
CASGLPGWGRGVNTGELFF	TGTGCTAGTGGTTTGCCCGGCTGGGGCCGGGGGGTGAACACCGGGGAGCTGTTTTTT	TRBV12-5	TRBD2	TRBJ2-2	NA
CASSGTGDTVF	TGTGCCAGCAGCGGGACAGGGGACACCGTCTTC	TRBV9	TRBD1	TRBJ1-2	NA
CASSTFVGTPNSPLHF	TGTGCCAGTAGTACGTTCGTCGGGACTCCAAATTCACCCCTCCACTTT	TRBV19	NA	TRBJ1-6	NA
CASSGLADGNEQFF	TGTGCCAGCAGTGGTCTAGCGGACGGCAATGAGCAGTTCTTC	TRBV2	TRBD2	TRBJ2-1	few
CASSRQGGVTDTQYF	TGTGCCAGCAGTCGACAGGGGGGAGTGACAGATACGCAGTATTTT	TRBV2	TRBD1	TRBJ2-3	NA
CASGLVPDGQEPSNQPQHF	TGTGCTAGTGGTTTGGTACCGGACGGACAGGAACCTAGCAATCAGCCCCAGCATTTT	TRBV12-5	TRBD1	TRBJ1-5	NA
CASSLGLGRGGTEAFF	TGTGCCAGCAGCTTAGGCCTGGGTCGAGGGGGCACTGAAGCTTTCTTT	TRBV7-2	NA	TRBJ1-1	NA
CASSEERLNTGELFF	TGCGCCAGCAGTGAAGAAAGACTGAACACCGGGGAGCTGTTTTTT	TRBV10-2	NA	TRBJ2-2	NA